What follows are 22 T cell receptor beta chains derived from one specimen sequenced in a study of T cells after yellow fever vaccination. TCRdb independently ran MiXCR on the 5' RACE reads; one entry per CDR3 protein. The sample holds some 110,000 distinct CDR3 sequences, more than 6% seen once. The input for sequencing was CD4+ T cells sorted from PBMCs, taken approximately 11 days after the first yellow fever vaccination. These receptors were obtained from a man younger than 30 who received the YFV17D yellow fever vaccine.

This clonotype was detected many times. V gene TRBV18 combines with J gene TRBJ2-1; D gene uncertain. Germline loops: CDR1 KGHSH, CDR2 LQKENI. The CDR3 totals 14 residues. The V end was cut by 6 bases, the J end by 5 bases, with 14 bases between. The CDR3: CASSDGRSDNEQFF. CDR3 in DNA: TGTGCCAGCTCCGACGGAAGGTCTGACAATGAGCAGTTCTTC. Complete variable domain (other parts from reference TRBV18 and TRBJ2-1): NAGVMQNPRHLVRRRGQEARLRCSPMKGHSHVYWYRQLPEEGLKFMVYLQKENIIDESGMPKERFSAEFPKEGPSILRIQQVVRGDSAAYFCASSDGRSDNEQFFGPGTRLTVL.

In its sample, this clonotype was seen many times. J is TRBJ1-3 and V is TRBV12-3 or TRBV12-4, with D possibly TRBD1 on 6 matching bases. The length of the CDR3 is 15 residues. The V end was cut by 6 bases, the J end by 2 bases, with 14 bases between. The CDR3 DNA reads as TGTGCCAGCAGCCAGGTAGAGGGGGCTGGAAACACCATATATTTT. It yields the protein CASSQVEGAGNTIYF.

This clonotype occurred many times. The chain joins TRBV27 to TRBJ2-5; no definite D call. Looked up from germline, CDR1 is MNHEY and CDR2 is SMNVEV (reference sequence). V was cut by 6 bases and J by 2 bases, with 10 bases left in between. The CDR3 is 13 residues long. The DNA of the CDR3 is TGTGCCAGCAGATCAGGCCCACAAGAGACCCAGTACTTC. This codes for CASRSGPQETQYF.

The chain is built from TRBV18 and TRBJ1-1; the match to TRBD1 covers 8 bases. Losses at the gene ends were 1 base for V and 7 bases for J; bases not matched to a gene: 5. Germline V gene lookup returns CDR1 KGHSH and CDR2 LQKENI. The CDR3 contains 14 residues. In DNA, the CDR3 is TGTGCCAGCTCACCACTCAGCAGGGGGCTTGAAGCTTTCTTT. As protein: CASSPLSRGLEAFF.

This clonotype was picked up many times. The chain couples TRBV11-2 to TRBJ2-3, with a weak D call TRBD1 (5 bases). The CDR3 sequence is 15 residues long. The ends were cut back, 5 bases at V and 3 bases at J, with 15 bases in the middle. CDR1 is SGHAT and CDR2 is FQNNGV in the germline V gene. This CDR3 is CASSQVRGWTDTQYF. CDR3 coding DNA: TGTGCCAGCAGCCAGGTTAGGGGCTGGACAGATACGCAGTATTTT.

This clonotype was detected ten times or more. The chain joins TRBV20-1 to TRBJ1-5; D remains ambiguous. CDR3 length: 13 amino acids. CDR1 is DFQATT and CDR2 is SNEGSKA in the germline V gene (reference sequence). The ends were cut back, 1 base at V and 1 base at J, with 5 bases in the middle. CDR3 protein: CSARVGSNQPQHF. The CDR3 nucleotides are TGCAGTGCTAGAGTAGGGAGCAATCAGCCCCAGCATTTT.

In this sample, this clonotype turned up many times. The V and J genes are TRBV10-3 and TRBJ1-2, with D uncertain. Germline assignment: CDR1 ENHRY and CDR2 SYGVKD. Trimming shortened V by 0 bases and J by 6 bases, and 8 bases separated the two germline ends. This CDR3 contains 13 residues. CDR3 sequence (DNA): TGTGCCATCAGTGAGTCGATAGAGGATGGCTACACCTTC. Translation: CAISESIEDGYTF.

There are a few counts of this clonotype. The chain employs TRBV12-3 or TRBV12-4 and TRBJ2-5, with 8 bases lining up with TRBD2. The V gene end was trimmed by 5 bases and the J gene end by 5 bases; junction bases not matched to a gene: 4. This CDR3 has 13 amino acids. This CDR3 is CASSPGTRETQYF. In DNA, the CDR3 is TGTGCCAGCAGTCCCGGGACTAGGGAGACCCAGTACTTC.

This clonotype was recorded at least ten times. The V and J genes are TRBV5-1 and TRBJ2-1; maybe TRBD1 (6 bases). The CDR3 has 14 residues. V was trimmed by 4 bases and J by 1 base, leaving 9 bases between them. Germline loops: CDR1 SGHRS, CDR2 YFSETQ. In nucleotides, the CDR3 is TGCGCCAGCAGCAGCGGACAGTCCTACAATGAGCAGTTCTTC. This gives the protein CASSSGQSYNEQFF.

V usage is TRBV18 and J usage is TRBJ2-1; 9 nucleotides match TRBD1. The CDR3 consists of 15 residues. Looked up from germline, CDR1 is KGHSH and CDR2 is LQKENI. V lost 5 bases and J lost 5; bases outside the gene matches: 7. As DNA, the CDR3 is TGTGCCAGCTCATTAGGGACAGGGATAAACAATGAGCAGTTCTTC. Translating gives CASSLGTGINNEQFF.

This clonotype came up many times. The rearrangement joins TRBV5-5 to TRBJ1-5; D remains ambiguous. The CDR3 consists of 14 residues. Germline lookup yields CDR1 SGHKS and CDR2 YYEKEE (reference sequence). Trimming left V 0 bases short and J 0 bases short, with 4 bases between. The CDR3 nucleotides are TGTGCCAGCAGCTTGGAGTTTAGCAATCAGCCCCAGCATTTT. Translating it yields CASSLEFSNQPQHF.

This clonotype was counted at least ten times. The chain joins TRBV6-1 to TRBJ2-6, with D maybe TRBD2 (6 bases). Germline CDR1 and CDR2: MNHNS and SASEGT. The CDR3 sequence is 16 residues long. The germline V and J ends were trimmed by 6 bases and 4 bases, with 16 bases remaining between them. Here the CDR3 reads CASSHQVAGGANVLTF. CDR3 nucleotides: TGTGCCAGCAGCCATCAGGTGGCGGGAGGGGCCAACGTCCTGACTTTC.

The sample holds many counts of this clonotype. The chain carries TRBV5-6 and TRBJ1-1; the D gene is possibly TRBD1 (5 bases). The CDR3 extends over 15 amino acids. Germline V gives CDR1 SGHDT, CDR2 YYEEEE. With 4 bases removed from V and 2 bases from J, the gap between germline ends came to 15 bases. Here the CDR3 DNA reads TGTGCCAGCAGCCACGGAGTCAGGGTTAACACTGAAGCTTTCTTT. Translating it yields CASSHGVRVNTEAFF.

The gene calls are TRBV5-5 and TRBJ1-6, with 12 bases fitting TRBD1. V was clipped by 3 bases and J by 10 bases; unmatched bases: 11. The CDR3 length is 17 residues. Germline assignment: CDR1 SGHKS and CDR2 YYEKEE (reference sequence). CDR3 DNA: TGTGCCAGCAGCTGGGACAGGGGGCCCAACACGCTGTCACCCCTCCACTTT. It codes for CASSWDRGPNTLSPLHF.

This clonotype was seen ten or more times. The chain recombines TRBV19 with TRBJ1-5; D is perhaps TRBD1 (6 bases). CDR3 length: 13 amino acids. Germline V gives CDR1 LNHDA, CDR2 SQIVND (reference sequence). The V gene lost 5 bases and the J gene lost 4 bases, with 9 bases spanning the gap. Here the CDR3 reads CASSDRLNQPQHF. For the CDR3, the DNA is TGTGCCAGTAGTGACAGGTTAAATCAGCCCCAGCATTTT.

This chain uses TRBV5-1 with TRBJ2-7; D not certain. Germline CDR1 is SGHRS and CDR2 is YFSETQ. The V end was cut by 2 bases, the J end by 5 bases, with 5 bases between. The CDR3 is 11 residues long. For the CDR3, the DNA is TGCGCCAGCAGCTTAGAAAACGAGCAGTACTTC. It yields the protein CASSLENEQYF.

This clonotype was recorded many times. The rearrangement uses TRBV6-1 and TRBJ2-1, with TRBD1 as a possible D gene (6 bases). Germline V gives CDR1 MNHNS, CDR2 SASEGT. V dropped 6 bases and J dropped 0 bases, with 9 bases sitting between them. This CDR3 contains 14 residues. CDR3 DNA: TGTGCCAGCAGCTCAGGGGCCTCCTACAATGAGCAGTTCTTC. It codes for CASSSGASYNEQFF.

Worth noting for this clonotype: A much larger clone sits a single nucleotide away, making a read error possible. V gene TRBV20-1 combines with J gene TRBJ2-5; weak D call: TRBD2 (5 bases). In germline, CDR1 is DFQATT, CDR2 SNEGSKA (reference sequence). V gave up 2 bases and J gave up 4 bases, with 11 bases separating them. CDR3 size: 13 residues. The CDR3 loop reads CSARYPGIETQYF. The DNA of the CDR3 is TGCAGTGCTAGATACCCCGGGATAGAGACCCAGTACTTC.

This clonotype was picked up a small number of times. The V call is TRBV18, the J call TRBJ1-6; no clear D. CDR1 is KGHSH and CDR2 is LQKENI in the germline V gene. The CDR3 runs 15 residues. V lost 5 bases to trimming and J lost 3 bases, with 11 bases between them. CDR3 protein: CASSYEWVYNSPLHF. DNA for the CDR3: TGTGCCAGCTCATATGAGTGGGTCTATAATTCACCCCTCCACTTT.

This clonotype has ten or more counts. This chain uses TRBV4-3 with TRBJ2-2; D unclear. CDR3 length: 14 amino acids. CDR1 LGHNA and CDR2 YSLEER come from the germline V gene. Deletions cut 0 bases from V and 2 bases from J, with 4 bases between. The CDR3 bases are TGCGCCAGCAGCCAAGAAAGTAACACCGGGGAGCTGTTTTTT. Its protein product is CASSQESNTGELFF.

This clonotype was seen a single time. This may come from a read error, since a much larger clone is one base off. V gene TRBV27 combines with J gene TRBJ2-1, with 8 bases identical to TRBD1. V shed 3 bases and J 9 bases; nucleotides not matched to a gene: 7. The CDR3 contains 14 residues. CDR1 is MNHEY, CDR2 SMNVEV, per germline (reference sequence). In nucleotides, the CDR3 is TGTGCCAGCAGTTTTGCCAGGGGGCATGGTGAGCAGTTCTTC. It encodes CASSFARGHGEQFF.

This clonotype was counted a few times. The chain couples TRBV19 to TRBJ2-2; D remains unclear. The CDR3 sequence is 14 residues long. Germline V gives CDR1 LNHDA, CDR2 SQIVND (reference sequence). V gave up 5 bases and J gave up 9 bases, with 16 bases separating them. The CDR3 is CASSPSGLRRELFF. Written as DNA, the CDR3 is TGTGCCAGTAGTCCGTCGGGTCTACGCCGGGAGCTGTTTTTT.